Presented here are 23 T cell receptor beta chains from one specimen sequenced in a study of blood T cell repertoires in COVID-19. Some clones are missing from TCRdb's copy, which holds only in-frame ones; the method was immunoSEQ multiplex PCR. The table shows around 140,000 clones, with just under 80% occurring only once. Sequences were obtained from peripheral blood. Every receptor here comes from a woman aged 60-70 years with acute or convalescent COVID-19.

This clone showed up just a few times. The chain employs TRBV6-2 or TRBV6-3 and TRBJ2-5; TRBD2 aligns across 7 bases. V gave up 0 bases and J gave up 4 bases; unmatched junction bases: 5. This CDR3 spans 15 amino acids. Germline CDR1 and CDR2: MNHEY and SVGEGT. In DNA form, the CDR3 reads TGTGCCAGCAGTTACTCGAGCGGGATGGTAGAGACCCAGTACTTC. Translation gives CASSYSSGMVETQYF.

This sequence joins TRBV5-5 and TRBJ1-2, with 8 bases that match TRBD1. Trimming removed 2 bases from V and 7 bases from J; junction bases left unmatched: 13. CDR1 and CDR2 from the germline V gene are SGHKS and YYEKEE (reference sequence). The CDR3 has 16 amino acids. The CDR3 protein is CASSFLGIRGHGGYTF. CDR3 nucleotides: TGTGCCAGCAGCTTTTTGGGGATCAGGGGGCATGGTGGCTACACCTTC.

This chain joins TRBV20-1 and TRBJ1-3; D uncertain. V gave up 4 bases and J gave up 4 bases, with 5 bases separating them. Germline CDR1 DFQATT, CDR2 SNEGSKA (reference sequence). The CDR3 runs to 11 residues. The CDR3 is CSATRGNTIYF. CDR3 DNA sequence: TGCAGTGCTACGAGGGGAAACACCATATATTTT.

There are a few counts of this clone. This sequence joins TRBV5-4 and TRBJ2-3, with 10 bases identical to TRBD1. This CDR3 contains 16 residues. The germline V gene has CDR1 SGHNT and CDR2 YYREEE (reference sequence). With 4 bases clipped from V and 6 bases from J, the junction kept 11 bases outside the gene matches. CDR3 loop: CASSRPGQGIGDTQYF. Written as DNA, the CDR3 is TGTGCCAGCAGCAGACCGGGACAGGGGATCGGGGATACGCAGTATTTT.

This rearrangement joins TRBV4-2 to TRBJ1-6, with 7 bases aligning to TRBD1. After removal of 0 bases from V and 10 bases from J, the junction contained 6 bases not matched to a gene. The CDR3 covers 15 residues. The V gene's germline CDR1 is LGHNA and CDR2 YNFKEQ. CDR3 sequence reads: CASSQERDRRSPLHF. The CDR3 bases are TGTGCCAGCAGCCAAGAAAGGGACAGACGGTCACCCCTCCACTTT.

This clone was counted a few times. The rearrangement joins TRBV18 to TRBJ1-3; D possibly corresponds to TRBD1 (6 bases). The CDR3 runs 16 residues. The V gene's germline CDR1 is KGHSH and CDR2 LQKENI. V dropped 2 bases and J dropped 0 bases, with 11 bases sitting between them. CDR3 amino acids: CASSPLGQSSGNTIYF. The DNA for the CDR3 is TGTGCCAGCTCACCATTGGGACAAAGCTCTGGAAACACCATATATTTT.

The rearrangement links TRBV2 to TRBJ1-1; the match to TRBD1 covers 8 bases. The CDR3 sequence is 14 residues long. With 5 bases clipped from V and 6 bases from J, the junction kept 8 bases outside the gene matches. Germline V CDR1 and CDR2: SNHLY, FYNNEI. The CDR3 DNA reads as TGTGCCAGCAGTTTCGGACAGGGCGGCGCTGAAGCTTTCTTT. Its protein product is CASSFGQGGAEAFF.

This clone has more than one count but fewer than ten. This chain links TRBV6-5 with TRBJ1-1, with TRBD1 as a possible D gene (6 bases). The germline CDR1 and CDR2 sequences are MNHEY and SVGAGI. V was clipped by 4 bases and J by 4 bases, with 16 bases between them. The CDR3 totals 15 residues. The CDR3 is CASSLNQGWGTEAFF. DNA of the CDR3: TGTGCCAGCAGTTTAAATCAGGGGTGGGGCACTGAAGCTTTCTTT.

This clone showed up just a few times. This chain uses TRBV5-1 with TRBJ2-7; D unclear. Deletions cut 0 bases from V and 4 bases from J, with 5 bases between. This CDR3 spans 12 amino acids. Germline-derived CDR1 and CDR2 are SGHRS and YFSETQ. CDR3 sequence: CASSLDAYEQYF. Here the CDR3 DNA reads TGCGCCAGCAGCTTGGACGCGTACGAGCAGTACTTC.

Comments on this clone: The sample carries other DNA sequences with the same CDR3. The rearrangement joins TRBV11-2 to TRBJ1-3; D remains unclear. Trimming cost V 6 bases and J 7 bases, with 13 bases left between them. This CDR3 is 13 amino acids long. Germline V gene data show CDR1 as SGHAT and CDR2 as FQNNGV. This chain's CDR3 is CASSVPTENTIYF. CDR3 coding DNA: TGTGCCAGCAGTGTCCCAACTGAGAACACCATATATTTT.

V and J are TRBV6-5 and TRBJ1-2; D uncertain. Germline values: CDR1 MNHEY, CDR2 SVGAGI. V was trimmed by 3 bases and J by 6 bases, leaving 14 bases between them. The CDR3 is made up of 14 amino acids. The CDR3 bases are TGTGCCAGCAGTTATACGCGTGGAGTCCATGGCTACACCTTC. Its protein is CASSYTRGVHGYTF.

The rearrangement links TRBV29-1 to TRBJ2-1; 8 bases fit TRBD1. The CDR3 runs 13 residues. Per the germline V gene, CDR1 is SQVTM and CDR2 is ANQGSEA. Losses at the gene ends were 5 bases for V and 9 bases for J; bases not matched to a gene: 9. In DNA form, the CDR3 reads TGCAGCGTTTCGACAGGGGTATCGGCTGAGCAGTTCTTC. Protein sequence: CSVSTGVSAEQFF.

Regarding this clone: At one boundary the junction diverges from the germline segment, which might be a read error. V gene TRBV7-7 combines with J gene TRBJ2-2; 8 nucleotides match TRBD1. The V gene's germline CDR1 is SSHAT and CDR2 FNYEAQ (reference sequence). The CDR3 loop spans 15 amino acids. CDR3 DNA sequence: TGTGCTAGCAGCGCGGACAGGGTAAACACCGGGGAGCTGTTTTTT. The encoded protein is CASSADRVNTGELFF.

J is TRBJ2-7 and V is TRBV5-1; D is undetermined. The CDR3 covers 14 residues. Deletions cut 0 bases from V and 2 bases from J, with 9 bases between. The germline V gene encodes CDR1 SGHRS and CDR2 YFSETQ. The CDR3 nucleotides read TGCGCCAGCAGCTTGGATCTCCCTCCCTACGAGCAGTACTTC. Encoded protein: CASSLDLPPYEQYF. Drawing the rest from reference TRBV5-1 and TRBJ2-7, the complete variable domain is KAGVTQTPRYLIKTRGQQVTLSCSPISGHRSVSWYQQTPGQGLQFLFEYFSETQRNKGNFPGRFSGRQFSNSRSEMNVSTLELGDSALYLCASSLDLPPYEQYFGPGTRLTVT.

The V gene is TRBV6-6, the J gene TRBJ2-7; 10 bases align to TRBD2. The germline V gene has CDR1 MNHNY and CDR2 SVGAGI (reference sequence). The trim removed 4 bases at V and 4 bases at J, leaving 4 bases unmatched. The CDR3 contains 14 residues. CDR3 loop: CASSFVAGGYEQYF. CDR3 nucleotides: TGTGCCAGCAGTTTCGTAGCGGGAGGATACGAGCAGTACTTC.

This rearrangement joins TRBV5-4 to TRBJ1-2; D remains ambiguous. V gave up 1 base and J gave up 2 bases, with 6 bases separating them. The CDR3 totals 13 residues. Germline V lookup: CDR1 SGHNT, CDR2 YYREEE (reference sequence). This CDR3 is CASSLPLNYGYTF. CDR3 in DNA: TGTGCCAGCAGCTTGCCTCTAAACTATGGCTACACCTTC. The full variable domain, its missing parts supplied by reference TRBV5-4 and TRBJ1-2, is ETGVTQSPTHLIKTRGQQVTLRCSSQSGHNTVSWYQQALGQGPQFIFQYYREEENGRGNFPPRFSGLQFPNYSSELNVNALELDDSALYLCASSLPLNYGYTFGSGTRLTVV.

This chain joins TRBV2 and TRBJ2-7, with 9 nucleotides matching TRBD1. Germline V gene data show CDR1 as SNHLY and CDR2 as FYNNEI. This CDR3 has 14 residues. J gave up 6 bases and V 6 bases, and 9 bases lay outside the gene matches. In nucleotides, the CDR3 is TGTGCCAGCAGGAGGGACAGGGATAAAGGCGAGCAGTACTTC. It translates to CASRRDRDKGEQYF. The full variable domain, its missing parts supplied by reference TRBV2 and TRBJ2-7, is EPEVTQTPSHQVTQMGQEVILRCVPISNHLYFYWYRQILGQKVEFLVSFYNNEISEKSEIFDDQFSVERPDGSNFTLKIRSTKLEDSAMYFCASRRDRDKGEQYFGPGTRLTVT.

This clone was counted a single time. J is TRBJ2-3 and V is TRBV27; 10 nucleotides align to TRBD2. After removal of 8 bases from V and 1 base from J, the junction contained 6 bases not matched to a gene. Germline-derived CDR1 and CDR2 are MNHEY and SMNVEV (reference sequence). The CDR3 is 15 amino acids. Written as DNA, the CDR3 is TGTGCCAGCGCTTGGGGGACTAGCGGCACAGATACGCAGTATTTT. It encodes CASAWGTSGTDTQYF.

This sequence joins TRBV27 and TRBJ2-7; a possible D gene is TRBD1 (6 bases). Trimming took off 2 bases at V and 3 bases at J, with 11 bases between the two ends. The CDR3 runs to 14 residues. Germline assignment: CDR1 MNHEY and CDR2 SMNVEV (reference sequence). The CDR3 is CASSLLGAVYEQYF. DNA for the CDR3: TGTGCCAGCAGTTTACTGGGGGCGGTCTACGAGCAGTACTTC.

The chain joins TRBV7-2 to TRBJ2-5, with 8 bases fitting TRBD1. This CDR3 region has 15 residues. V trimming: 5 bases; J trimming: 2 bases; junction bases outside the gene matches: 7. Germline CDR1 and CDR2: SGHTA and FQGNSA. CDR3 region: CASSPGGRGQETQYF. DNA for the CDR3: TGTGCCAGCAGCCCAGGGGGCAGGGGGCAAGAGACCCAGTACTTC.

The V gene is TRBV5-8, the J gene TRBJ1-5; 9 bases align to TRBD1. This CDR3 is built from 15 residues. V was pared by 7 bases and J by 6 bases, with 11 bases of the junction left unmatched. CDR1 is SGHTS and CDR2 is YDEGEE in the germline V gene. The CDR3 nucleotides are TGTGCCAGCGGAGTGGGGACAGGGAAAAGTCAGCCCCAGCATTTT. It yields the protein CASGVGTGKSQPQHF.

This chain links TRBV6-6 with TRBJ1-1; no clear D gene. Germline CDR1 is MNHNY and CDR2 is SVGAGI (reference sequence). V was cut by 2 bases and J by 3 bases, with 10 bases left in between. The CDR3 contains 14 residues. The CDR3 DNA is TGTGCCAGCAGTTACCCAAAAGACTACACTGAAGCTTTCTTT. Protein: CASSYPKDYTEAFF.

The rearrangement links TRBV10-3 to TRBJ1-4, with D perhaps matching TRBD1 (5 bases). The CDR3 covers 15 residues. Trimming took off 8 bases at V and 4 bases at J, with 17 bases between the two ends. Per the germline V gene, CDR1 is ENHRY and CDR2 is SYGVKD. The CDR3 protein is CAIGATGGFNEKLFF. CDR3 nucleotides: TGTGCCATCGGCGCCACAGGCGGCTTTAATGAAAAACTGTTTTTT.